The following is a T cell receptor beta chain sequence with its context. Antigen unknown. CDR1 MNHEY and CDR2 SVGAGI come from the germline V gene. The CDR3 covers 15 residues. The ends were cut back, 6 bases at V and 2 bases at J, with 16 bases in the middle. The data originate from a study of cytomegalovirus exposure and HLA in healthy donors. Study at large: Earlier, almost 120 million unique TCR beta sequences were recovered from some 200 million T cells by an analysis. Study findings and constraints: Per published reports, the classifier diagnosed cytomegalovirus status with high specificity and sensitivity. Cytomegalovirus association was listed for roughly 160 TCR beta chains.

Both 60 Vbeta primers and 13 Jbeta primers went into the PCR. Data came from immunoSEQ multiplex PCR; TCRdb stores just in-frame clones and leaves some out. The sample has 150,000 to 200,000 clones; roughly 77% are singletons. Sample: PBMCs. The chain is built from TRBV6-5 and TRBJ2-5, with a tentative D call TRBD2 (5 bases). The origin of this receptor is a woman between 45 and 60 years old in good health and CMV-seronegative. CDR3 protein: CASSPRRGIQETQYF. CDR3 DNA: TGTGCCAGCAGCCCCCGGAGAGGGATACAAGAGACCCAGTACTTC.